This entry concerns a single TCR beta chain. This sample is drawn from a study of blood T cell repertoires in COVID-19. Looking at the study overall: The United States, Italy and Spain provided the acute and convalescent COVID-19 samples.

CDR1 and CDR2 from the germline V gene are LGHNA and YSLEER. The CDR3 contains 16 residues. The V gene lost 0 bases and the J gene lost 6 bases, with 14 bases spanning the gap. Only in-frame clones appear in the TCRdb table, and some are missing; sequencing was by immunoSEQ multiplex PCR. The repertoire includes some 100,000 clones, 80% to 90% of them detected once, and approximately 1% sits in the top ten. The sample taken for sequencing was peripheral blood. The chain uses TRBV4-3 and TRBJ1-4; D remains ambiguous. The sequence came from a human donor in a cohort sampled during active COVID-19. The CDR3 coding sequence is TGCGCCAGCAGCCAAGATTCGACCACGAGGGATGAAAAACTGTTTTTT. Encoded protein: CASSQDSTTRDEKLFF.